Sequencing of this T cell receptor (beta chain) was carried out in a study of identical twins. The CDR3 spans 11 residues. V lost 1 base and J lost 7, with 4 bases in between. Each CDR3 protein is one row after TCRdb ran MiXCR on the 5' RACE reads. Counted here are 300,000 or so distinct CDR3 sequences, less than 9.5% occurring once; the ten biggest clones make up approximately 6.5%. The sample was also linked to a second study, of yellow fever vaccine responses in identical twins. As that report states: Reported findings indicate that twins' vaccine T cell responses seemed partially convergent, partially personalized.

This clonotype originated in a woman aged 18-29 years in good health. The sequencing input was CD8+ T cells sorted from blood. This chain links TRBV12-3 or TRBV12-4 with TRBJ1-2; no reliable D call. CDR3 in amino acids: CASSLGPGYTF. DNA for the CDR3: TGTGCCAGCAGTTTAGGTCCTGGCTACACCTTC.